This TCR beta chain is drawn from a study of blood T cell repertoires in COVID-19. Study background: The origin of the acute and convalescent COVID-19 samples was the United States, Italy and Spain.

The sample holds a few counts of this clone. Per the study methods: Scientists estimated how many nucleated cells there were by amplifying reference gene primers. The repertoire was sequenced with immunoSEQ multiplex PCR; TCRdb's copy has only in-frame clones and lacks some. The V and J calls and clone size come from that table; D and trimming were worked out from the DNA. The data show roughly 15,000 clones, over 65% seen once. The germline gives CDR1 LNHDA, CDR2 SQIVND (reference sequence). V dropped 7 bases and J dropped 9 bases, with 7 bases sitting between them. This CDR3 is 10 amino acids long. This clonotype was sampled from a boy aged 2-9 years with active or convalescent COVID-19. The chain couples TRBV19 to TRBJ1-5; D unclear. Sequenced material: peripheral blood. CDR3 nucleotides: TGTGCCAGTACTGGGCCGCCCCAGCATTTT. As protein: CASTGPPQHF.